This T cell receptor (beta chain) was sequenced in a study of T cells in Graves' hyperthyroidism and ophthalmopathy. Study-wide findings and caveats: Most thyroid clonotypes expanded above 0.001 appeared in blood too.

The table lists this clonotype with a few counts. Antigen specificity is unknown. The CDR3 regions of TCR beta were amplified from RNA transcripts. Carried out on the TCR CDR3, a first-round RT-PCR used the HTBI primer set. TCRdb re-analysed the multiplex PCR reads in MiXCR, keeping a single row per CDR3 protein. Here the sample spans around 340,000 distinct CDR3 sequences, roughly 15% being singletons. Sequencing was done on a sample of blood. This clonotype was sampled from a man aged 30 to 39 with Graves' hyperthyroidism.

As DNA, the CDR3 is TGTGCCAGCAGCCTCGGCGGGAGCTATTCAAGGTACACCTTC. Translation gives CASSLGGSYSRYTF. The genes are TRBV6-1 and TRBJ1-2; no firm D call. Germline CDR1 is MNHNS and CDR2 is SASEGT. The CDR3 contains 14 residues. The ends were cut back, 6 bases at V and 11 bases at J, with 22 bases in the middle.